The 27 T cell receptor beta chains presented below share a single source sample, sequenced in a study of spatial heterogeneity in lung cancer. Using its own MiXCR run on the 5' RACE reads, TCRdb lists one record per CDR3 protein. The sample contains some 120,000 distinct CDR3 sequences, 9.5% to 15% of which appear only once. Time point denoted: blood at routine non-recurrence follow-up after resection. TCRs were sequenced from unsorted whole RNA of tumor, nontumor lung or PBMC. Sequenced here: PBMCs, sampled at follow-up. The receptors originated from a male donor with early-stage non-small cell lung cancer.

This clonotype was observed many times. In DNA, the CDR3 is TGTGCCACCAGGCCCGGTCTCACAGATACGCAGTATTTT. The encoded protein is CATRPGLTDTQYF. The genes are TRBV24-1 and TRBJ2-3; no definite D call. The V end lost 7 bases, the J end lost 2 bases, and 9 bases lay between the germline ends. Germline V CDR1 and CDR2: KGHDR, SFDVKD. The CDR3 length is 13 residues.

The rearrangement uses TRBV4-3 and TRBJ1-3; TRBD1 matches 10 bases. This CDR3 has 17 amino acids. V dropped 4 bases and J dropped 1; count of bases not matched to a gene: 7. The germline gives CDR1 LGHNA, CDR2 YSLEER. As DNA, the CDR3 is TGCGCCAGCAGCCTCCACCGGACAGGGGGGTCTGGAAACACCATATATTTT. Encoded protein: CASSLHRTGGSGNTIYF.

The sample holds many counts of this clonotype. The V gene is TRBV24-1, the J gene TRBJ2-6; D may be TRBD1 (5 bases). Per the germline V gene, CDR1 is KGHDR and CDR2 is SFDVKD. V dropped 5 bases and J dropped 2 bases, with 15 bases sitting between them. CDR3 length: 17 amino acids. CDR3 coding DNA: TGTGCCACCAGTGCAACAGCAGGGAAGACTGGGGCCAACGTCCTGACTTTC. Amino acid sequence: CATSATAGKTGANVLTF.

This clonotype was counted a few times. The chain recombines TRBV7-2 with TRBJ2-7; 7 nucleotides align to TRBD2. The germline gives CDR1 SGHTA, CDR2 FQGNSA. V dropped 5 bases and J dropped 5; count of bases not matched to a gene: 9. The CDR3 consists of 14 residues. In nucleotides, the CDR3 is TGTGCCAGCAGCCCGTTGACTAGCAGCCACGAGCAGTACTTC. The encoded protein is CASSPLTSSHEQYF.

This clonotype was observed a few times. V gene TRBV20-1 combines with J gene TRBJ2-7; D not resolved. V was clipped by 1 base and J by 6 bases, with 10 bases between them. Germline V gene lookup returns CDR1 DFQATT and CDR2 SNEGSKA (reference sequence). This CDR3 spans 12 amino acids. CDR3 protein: CSARADASEQYF. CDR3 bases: TGCAGTGCTAGAGCGGATGCGAGCGAGCAGTACTTC.

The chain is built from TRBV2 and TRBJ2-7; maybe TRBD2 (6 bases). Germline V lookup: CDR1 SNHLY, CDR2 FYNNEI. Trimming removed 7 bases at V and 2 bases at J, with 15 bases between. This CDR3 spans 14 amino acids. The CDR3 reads CASKSLADPYEQYF. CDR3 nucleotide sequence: TGTGCCAGCAAGTCGTTAGCGGATCCCTACGAGCAGTACTTC.

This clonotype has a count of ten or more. The CDR3 loop is CSVPKVPGQGTGTDTQYF. Here the CDR3 DNA reads TGCAGCGTTCCTAAAGTCCCGGGACAGGGGACTGGCACAGATACGCAGTATTTT. The V call is TRBV29-1, the J call TRBJ2-3; 10 nucleotides align to TRBD1. The V segment lost 5 bases and the J segment 1 base; nucleotides outside the gene matches: 15. Germline assignment: CDR1 SQVTM and CDR2 ANQGSEA. The CDR3 has 18 amino acids.

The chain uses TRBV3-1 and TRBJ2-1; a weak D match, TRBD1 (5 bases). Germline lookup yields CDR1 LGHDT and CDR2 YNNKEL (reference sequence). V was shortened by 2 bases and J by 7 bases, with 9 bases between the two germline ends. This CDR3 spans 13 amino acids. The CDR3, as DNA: TGTGCCAGCAGCCAACTTAGGGGTAATGAGCAGTTCTTC. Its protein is CASSQLRGNEQFF.

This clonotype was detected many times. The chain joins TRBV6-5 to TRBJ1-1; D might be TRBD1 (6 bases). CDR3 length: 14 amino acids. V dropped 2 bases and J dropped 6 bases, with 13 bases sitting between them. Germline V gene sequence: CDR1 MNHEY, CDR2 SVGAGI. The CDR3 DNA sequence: TGTGCCAGCAGTTACGGGCAGGGGAGTGCTGAAGCTTTCTTT. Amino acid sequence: CASSYGQGSAEAFF.

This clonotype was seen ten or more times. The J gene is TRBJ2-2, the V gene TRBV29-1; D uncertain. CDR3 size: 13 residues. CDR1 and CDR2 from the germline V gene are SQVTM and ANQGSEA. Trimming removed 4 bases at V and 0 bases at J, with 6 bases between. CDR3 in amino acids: CSVVRPNTGELFF. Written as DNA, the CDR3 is TGCAGCGTTGTACGTCCGAACACCGGGGAGCTGTTTTTT.

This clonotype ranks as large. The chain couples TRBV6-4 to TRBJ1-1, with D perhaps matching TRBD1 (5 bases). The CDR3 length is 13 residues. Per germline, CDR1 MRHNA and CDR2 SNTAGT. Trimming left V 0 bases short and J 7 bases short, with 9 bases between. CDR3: CASSDSPGGEAFF. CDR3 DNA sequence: TGTGCCAGCAGTGACTCTCCCGGGGGTGAAGCTTTCTTT.

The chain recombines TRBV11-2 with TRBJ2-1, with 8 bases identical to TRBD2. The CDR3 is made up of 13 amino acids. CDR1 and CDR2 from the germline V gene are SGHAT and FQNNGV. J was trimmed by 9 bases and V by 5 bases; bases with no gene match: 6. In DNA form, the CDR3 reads TGTGCCAGCAGCCCGAGCGGGGGCGGTGAGCAGTTCTTC. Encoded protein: CASSPSGGGEQFF.

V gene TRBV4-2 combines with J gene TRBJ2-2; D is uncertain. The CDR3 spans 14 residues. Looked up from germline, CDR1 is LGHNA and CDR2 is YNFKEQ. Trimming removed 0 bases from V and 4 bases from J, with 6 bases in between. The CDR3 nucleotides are TGTGCCAGCAGCCAAGATTTAGGCACCGGGGAGCTGTTTTTT. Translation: CASSQDLGTGELFF.

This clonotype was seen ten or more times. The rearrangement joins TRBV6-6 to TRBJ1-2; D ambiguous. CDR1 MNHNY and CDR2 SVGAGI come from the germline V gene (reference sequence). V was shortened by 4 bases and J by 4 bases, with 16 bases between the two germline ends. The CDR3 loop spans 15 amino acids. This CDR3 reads CASSSHRTDGYGYTF. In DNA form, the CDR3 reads TGTGCCAGCAGTTCCCACCGGACGGACGGCTATGGCTACACCTTC.

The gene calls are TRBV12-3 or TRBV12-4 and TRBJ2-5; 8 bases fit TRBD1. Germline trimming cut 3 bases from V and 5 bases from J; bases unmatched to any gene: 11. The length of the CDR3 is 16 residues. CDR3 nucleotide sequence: TGTGCCAGCAGTTTTAGCCGGCCAGGGGGCACGGAGACCCAGTACTTC. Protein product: CASSFSRPGGTETQYF.

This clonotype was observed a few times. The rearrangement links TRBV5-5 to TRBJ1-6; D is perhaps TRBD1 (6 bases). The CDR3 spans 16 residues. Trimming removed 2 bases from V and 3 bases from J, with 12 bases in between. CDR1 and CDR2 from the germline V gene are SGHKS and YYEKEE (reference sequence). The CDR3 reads CASSFRDTIYNSPLHF. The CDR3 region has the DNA TGTGCCAGCAGCTTCCGGGACACTATCTATAATTCACCCCTCCACTTT.

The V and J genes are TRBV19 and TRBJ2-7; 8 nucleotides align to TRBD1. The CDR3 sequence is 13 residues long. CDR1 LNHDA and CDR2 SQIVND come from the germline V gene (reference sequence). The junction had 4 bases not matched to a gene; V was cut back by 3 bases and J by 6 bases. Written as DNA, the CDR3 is TGTGCCAGTAGTATCGACAGGGGACCCGAGCAGTACTTC. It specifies CASSIDRGPEQYF.

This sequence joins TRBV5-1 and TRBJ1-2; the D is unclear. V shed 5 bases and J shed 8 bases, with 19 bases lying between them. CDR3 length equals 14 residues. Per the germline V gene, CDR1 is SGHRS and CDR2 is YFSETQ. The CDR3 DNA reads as TGCGCCAGCAGTCCCACGACCGCCCAAGGAGGCTACACCTTC. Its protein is CASSPTTAQGGYTF.

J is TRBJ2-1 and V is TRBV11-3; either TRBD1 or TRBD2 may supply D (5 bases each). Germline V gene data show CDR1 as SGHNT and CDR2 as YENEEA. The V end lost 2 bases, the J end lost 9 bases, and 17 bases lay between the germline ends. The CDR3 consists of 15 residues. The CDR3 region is CASSLLGTHPSEQFF. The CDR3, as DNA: TGTGCCAGCAGCTTATTAGGGACGCACCCATCTGAGCAGTTCTTC.

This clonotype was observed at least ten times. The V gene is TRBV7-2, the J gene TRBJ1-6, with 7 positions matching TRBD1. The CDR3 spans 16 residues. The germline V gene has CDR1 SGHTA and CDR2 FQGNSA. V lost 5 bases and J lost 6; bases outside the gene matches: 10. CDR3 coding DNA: TGTGCCAGCAGCCCAACAGGGGCGTCGGGTAATTCACCCCTCCACTTT. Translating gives CASSPTGASGNSPLHF.

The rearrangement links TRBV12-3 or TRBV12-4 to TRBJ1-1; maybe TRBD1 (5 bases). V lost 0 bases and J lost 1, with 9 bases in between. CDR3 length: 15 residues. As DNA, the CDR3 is TGTGCCAGCAGTTTAGCACGGCAGGGGAACACTGAAGCTTTCTTT. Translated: CASSLARQGNTEAFF.

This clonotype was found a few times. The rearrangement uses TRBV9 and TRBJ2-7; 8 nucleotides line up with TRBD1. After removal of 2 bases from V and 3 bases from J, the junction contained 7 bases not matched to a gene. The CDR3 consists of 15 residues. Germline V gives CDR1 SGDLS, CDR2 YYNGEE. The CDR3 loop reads CASSVGQGVSYEQYF. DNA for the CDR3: TGTGCCAGCAGCGTCGGACAGGGTGTTAGCTACGAGCAGTACTTC.

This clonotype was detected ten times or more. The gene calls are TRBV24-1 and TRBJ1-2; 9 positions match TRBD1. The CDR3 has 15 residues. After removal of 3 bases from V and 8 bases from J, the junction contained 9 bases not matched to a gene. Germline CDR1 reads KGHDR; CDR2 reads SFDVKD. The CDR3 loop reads CATSDAMDRGGGYTF. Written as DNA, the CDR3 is TGTGCCACCAGTGATGCCATGGACAGGGGCGGAGGCTACACCTTC.

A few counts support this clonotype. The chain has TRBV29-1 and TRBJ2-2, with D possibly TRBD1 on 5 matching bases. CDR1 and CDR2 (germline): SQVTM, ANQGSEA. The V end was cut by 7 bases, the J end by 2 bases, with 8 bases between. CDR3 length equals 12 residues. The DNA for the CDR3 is TGCAGCGCGACAGACAACACCGGGGAGCTGTTTTTT. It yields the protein CSATDNTGELFF.

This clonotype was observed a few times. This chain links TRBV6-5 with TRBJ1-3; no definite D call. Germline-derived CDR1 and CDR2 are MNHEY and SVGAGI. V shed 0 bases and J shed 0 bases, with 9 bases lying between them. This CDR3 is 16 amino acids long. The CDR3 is CASSYSLGFSGNTIYF. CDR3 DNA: TGTGCCAGCAGTTACTCGTTGGGGTTCTCTGGAAACACCATATATTTT.

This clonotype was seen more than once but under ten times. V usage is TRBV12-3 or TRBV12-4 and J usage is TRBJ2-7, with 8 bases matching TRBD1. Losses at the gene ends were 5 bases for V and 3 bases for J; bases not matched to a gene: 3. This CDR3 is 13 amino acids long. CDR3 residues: CASSRQGHYEQYF. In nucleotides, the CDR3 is TGTGCCAGCAGTCGACAGGGGCACTACGAGCAGTACTTC.

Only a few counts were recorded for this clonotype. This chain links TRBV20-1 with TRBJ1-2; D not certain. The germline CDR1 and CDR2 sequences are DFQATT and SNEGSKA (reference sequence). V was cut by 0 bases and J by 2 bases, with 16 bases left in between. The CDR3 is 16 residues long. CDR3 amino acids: CSAREFPKGANYGYTF. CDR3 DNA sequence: TGCAGTGCTAGAGAATTTCCCAAGGGCGCCAACTATGGCTACACCTTC.